This T cell receptor (beta chain) came from a study of Graves' ophthalmopathy and Graves' hyperthyroidism (dated by TCRdb to the late 2010s). A note on the overall study: Peripheral blood was collected at initial diagnosis, prior to any treatment. To tell Graves' ophthalmopathy apart from Graves' hyperthyroidism, and to predict which patients would progress to ophthalmopathy, the study relied on TCR beta repertoire signatures. In total, some 140 blood samples were TCR-sequenced: approximately 42 ophthalmopathy, under 80 hyperthyroidism and approximately 17 hyperthyroidism-to-ophthalmopathy patients. To explore V-J signatures that distinguish ophthalmopathy from hyperthyroidism, a discovery set of about a hundred patients was enrolled, made up of more than 40 with ophthalmopathy and 57 with stable hyperthyroidism. An independent validation cohort comprised around 20 hyperthyroidism patients and about 16 patients who later progressed from hyperthyroidism to ophthalmopathy. In over 5 hyperthyroidism patients, the T-cell repertoire of thyroid tissue was compared with the T-cell repertoire of blood. Following sampling, methimazole starting at 30 mg daily was administered to hyperthyroidism patients, and high-dose intravenous methylprednisolone was administered to ophthalmopathy patients. For training and testing, the 80 to 100 patients in the discovery cohort were randomly divided in a 7:3 ratio.

For repertoire sequencing, the TCR beta CDR3 regions were amplified from RNA transcripts. The first round of RT-PCR was done with HTBI primers and the Qiagen OneStep RT-PCR kit, and was followed by a second round of multiplex PCR, then size selection and purification. The libraries underwent paired-end sequencing with 100 bp reads on an Illumina HiSeq2000. As for how the authors treated the data: SOAPnuke was used for read processing, and reads with adapters, uncalled bases, a mean Phred below 15, or no exact constant-primer or identifier match were discarded. COPE v1.2.5 was used to merge high-quality paired reads. Each unique nucleotide sequence was defined as a clonotype, and clonotypes were aligned to IMGT TRB V, D and J references with MiTCR v1.1. Analysis was restricted to V-J combinations with a frequency above 0.0001, which covered 98% to 99.2% of repertoires. For each V-J combination, a TCR clonal expansion and chaos score was defined as F50 clonal expansion divided by the chaos observed in the TCRdist matrix. Features were reduced by Welch's t-statistics and random forest to around 14 V-J combinations, which fed a naive Bayes classifier. The Morisita-Horn index was used to measure how similar the thyroid and blood repertoires were. The raw public data were reprocessed by TCRdb itself: fastp quality trimming at Q25, MiXCR clonotype calling, in-frame beta chains only. Duplicate CDR3 protein sequences are folded into a single record with the most common DNA and genes. TCRdb's processing, not the study's, gives the V and J calls here. The sample table holds about 620,000 distinct CDR3 sequences, of which around a fifth were seen once. The ten biggest clones cover around 7% of the sample.

This clonotype came up many times. Its recognized antigen is unknown. No qualities accompany the bases; no much larger clone lies one base away. The CDR3, from cysteine to phenylalanine, totals 13 residues. CDR3 DNA is the only sequence kept; it has 39 bases, read in frame from the first base. V trim: 8 bases; J trim: 7 bases; unmatched bases: 9. Hyperthyroidism was defined as stable when no progression to ophthalmopathy occurred within 18 months of follow-up. Patients with hyperthyroidism were aged 18 to 65 years, had been newly diagnosed, and had a disease duration of less than 2 months. Patients were excluded if they had other autoimmune diseases, uncontrolled infections, pregnancy or lactation. Clinical symptoms, serum thyroxine, TRAb, thyroid ultrasound and orbital computed tomography formed the basis of the diagnosis. Ficoll-Paque density gradient centrifugation was used to isolate PBMCs from 8 to 10 ml of fresh peripheral blood. Total RNA was extracted with Trizol reagent and quality-checked on an Agilent 2100 Bioanalyzer.

Study-wide conclusions, independent of this receptor: Sample size was not predetermined statistically, and investigators were not blinded to group allocation. In cross-validation, the 13-signature model distinguished ophthalmopathy from stable hyperthyroidism with approximately 88% sensitivity and around 81% specificity, and in the test set the corresponding values were approximately 80% and 75%. Among expanded thyroid clonotypes with frequency above 0.001, most also showed up in blood, which suggests that blood repertoires may reflect the thyroid immune response. In validation, the model predicted ophthalmopathy progression with less than 71% sensitivity and roughly 72% specificity; 12 predicted patients were CT-confirmed with GO in a median of approximately six months.

The clonotype originates from a woman in her late teens or twenties with stable Graves' hyperthyroidism. Some clones in this sample may be carry-over from other donors' samples. Donor details come from another sample of the same person, matched by shared clones. In this chain, TRBV12-3 or TRBV12-4 is recombined with TRBJ1-2; TRBD1 matches 8 bases in the middle. Sequencing input: peripheral blood. The CDR3 protein is CASLMDRVFGYTF. The DNA sequence reads TGTGCCAGCCTGATGGACAGGGTGTTTGGCTACACCTTC.